These 26 T cell receptor beta chains came from one sample sequenced in a study of OX40 agonist ivuxolimab in advanced cancers. Here immunoSEQ multiplex PCR was the method, and the copy in TCRdb shows in-frame clones only, minus some. Among roughly 53,000 clones listed, roughly nine tenths were seen once. The input for sequencing was CD4+ or CD8+ T cells sorted from blood, taken in a trial of the OX40 agonist ivuxolimab. These TCRs come from an adult with an advanced solid tumor such as melanoma, head and neck, liver or kidney cancer.

The chain has TRBV19 and TRBJ2-3; 7 bases line up with TRBD1. The V and J ends lost 5 bases and 3 bases, in that order; junction bases with no gene match: 5. The CDR3 runs 14 residues. CDR1 is LNHDA and CDR2 is SQIVND in the germline V gene (reference sequence). CDR3 in amino acids: CASSVTGVTDTQYF. The CDR3 nucleotides are TGTGCCAGTAGTGTTACAGGGGTAACAGATACGCAGTATTTT.

This clone was seen just once. The CDR3 here is CASSLVGVQGSYEQYF. Here the CDR3 DNA reads TGTGCCAGCAGTTTAGTTGGAGTTCAGGGATCCTACGAGCAGTACTTC. This chain links TRBV27 with TRBJ2-7, with D possibly being TRBD1 (5 bases). The V and J ends lost 2 bases and 1 base respectively, with 15 bases between them. The CDR3 is made up of 16 amino acids. CDR1 MNHEY and CDR2 SMNVEV come from the germline V gene (reference sequence).

This chain links TRBV5-4 with TRBJ2-7; D unclear. Germline CDR1 reads SGHNT; CDR2 reads YYREEE (reference sequence). The CDR3 extends over 12 amino acids. The V end was cut by 0 bases, the J end by 6 bases, with 7 bases between. The CDR3 is CASSLATGEQYF. The CDR3 DNA follows: TGTGCCAGCAGCTTGGCGACCGGCGAGCAGTACTTC. Filled out from reference TRBV5-4 and TRBJ2-7, the complete variable domain reads ETGVTQSPTHLIKTRGQQVTLRCSSQSGHNTVSWYQQALGQGPQFIFQYYREEENGRGNFPPRFSGLQFPNYSSELNVNALELDDSALYLCASSLATGEQYFGPGTRLTVT.

This rearrangement joins TRBV5-4 to TRBJ2-5, with unresolved D. The CDR3 extends over 14 amino acids. Trimming pared 4 bases from V and 0 bases from J, leaving 10 bases between. The germline V gene encodes CDR1 SGHNT and CDR2 YYREEE (reference sequence). CDR3 nucleotide sequence: TGTGCCAGCAGCCCAGATCCGTACCAAGAGACCCAGTACTTC. Its protein is CASSPDPYQETQYF. Full variable domain (outside the CDR3, taken from reference TRBV5-4 and TRBJ2-5): ETGVTQSPTHLIKTRGQQVTLRCSSQSGHNTVSWYQQALGQGPQFIFQYYREEENGRGNFPPRFSGLQFPNYSSELNVNALELDDSALYLCASSPDPYQETQYFGPGTRLLVL.

This clone was detected once. The rearrangement joins TRBV6-1 to TRBJ1-5, with TRBD1 identical over 12 bases. CDR1 and CDR2 from the germline V gene are MNHNS and SASEGT. CDR3 length equals 15 residues. V gave up 6 bases and J gave up 6 bases; unmatched junction bases: 6. CDR3 coding DNA: TGTGCCAGCAGAGCCGGGACAGGGGGCGGTCAGCCCCAGCATTTT. Translating gives CASRAGTGGGQPQHF.

The chain employs TRBV2 and TRBJ1-5, with D possibly matching TRBD1 (5 bases). Trimming left V 6 bases short and J 9 bases short, with 15 bases between. The CDR3 has 13 amino acids. The germline CDR1 and CDR2 sequences are SNHLY and FYNNEI. The CDR3 sequence: CASRAPGDGPQHF. The CDR3 region has the DNA TGTGCCAGCAGAGCCCCGGGGGACGGGCCCCAGCATTTT.

The chain joins TRBV4-3 to TRBJ2-3; 7 positions match TRBD1. Trimming cost V 1 base and J 5 bases; bases outside gene matches: 12. The germline V gene has CDR1 LGHNA and CDR2 YSLEER. The CDR3 runs to 17 residues. The CDR3 DNA is TGCGCCAGCAGCCAAGGCGCCGGACAGGCTAATGGAGATACGCAGTATTTT. This translates into CASSQGAGQANGDTQYF.

This chain joins TRBV7-2 and TRBJ2-1, with D hard to call. CDR1 and CDR2 (germline): SGHTA, FQGNSA. Between the trimmed V and J ends, which lost 5 bases and 4 bases, there was a span of 18 bases. The CDR3 extends over 16 amino acids. CDR3 in amino acids: CASSPPRRGAYNEQFF. The CDR3 region has the DNA TGTGCCAGCAGCCCCCCGAGGCGAGGAGCTTACAATGAGCAGTTCTTC.

The rearrangement links TRBV9 to TRBJ2-3; D is undetermined. In germline, CDR1 is SGDLS, CDR2 YYNGEE. The ends were cut back, 1 base at V and 7 bases at J, with 19 bases in the middle. The CDR3 runs 16 residues. The DNA of the CDR3 is TGTGCCAGCAGCGTAATTCCCGGGTCCATTGTATATACGCAGTATTTT. Translation gives CASSVIPGSIVYTQYF. Using reference TRBV9 and TRBJ2-3 for the parts outside the CDR3, the full variable domain is DSGVTQTPKHLITATGQRVTLRCSPRSGDLSVYWYQQSLDQGLQFLIQYYNGEERAKGNILERFSAQQFPDLHSELNLSSLELGDSALYFCASSVIPGSIVYTQYFGPGTRLTVL.

V gene TRBV19 combines with J gene TRBJ2-1; 10 bases line up with TRBD1. CDR1 is LNHDA and CDR2 is SQIVND in the germline V gene (reference sequence). Losses at the gene ends were 3 bases for V and 6 bases for J; bases not matched to a gene: 5. This CDR3 is 15 amino acids long. The CDR3 nucleotides are TGTGCCAGTAGTATCATTGGGACAGGGGCCAATGAGCAGTTCTTC. It is translated as CASSIIGTGANEQFF.

V is TRBV5-1 and J is TRBJ2-1, with no clear D. CDR1 and CDR2 (germline): SGHRS, YFSETQ. The CDR3 has 19 amino acids. The V end lost 1 base, the J end lost 2 bases, and 22 bases lay between the germline ends. CDR3 loop: CASSLRGRTTLMTYNEQFF. The DNA of the CDR3 is TGCGCCAGCAGCTTGCGCGGCAGAACCACCTTGATGACCTACAATGAGCAGTTCTTC.

This clone was seen more than once but under ten times. V and J are TRBV7-2 and TRBJ2-2; no clear D. V was pared by 8 bases and J by 7 bases, with 11 bases between. Germline CDR1 reads SGHTA; CDR2 reads FQGNSA. This CDR3 has 12 amino acids. The CDR3 region has the DNA TGTGCCAGCGGGCGAGCTGGCGGGGAGCTGTTTTTT. It codes for CASGRAGGELFF.

J is TRBJ2-5 and V is TRBV6-6; weak D call: TRBD1 (6 bases). The J call may be mistaken, given a closer DNA end match to TRBJ2-7. This CDR3 has 14 amino acids. Germline-derived CDR1 and CDR2 are MNHNY and SVGAGI (reference sequence). CDR3 DNA sequence: TGTGCCAGCAGTTCCCCGGGACACAGGCGCGAGCAGTACTTC. This codes for CASSSPGHRREQYF.

V usage is TRBV29-1 and J usage is TRBJ2-1; 11 bases agree with TRBD2. V lost 3 bases and J lost 2; bases outside the gene matches: 0. CDR3 length: 14 amino acids. Germline V CDR1 and CDR2: SQVTM, ANQGSEA. CDR3 DNA: TGCAGCGTTGAGGGACTAGCGGCCTACAATGAGCAGTTCTTC. Protein sequence: CSVEGLAAYNEQFF.

The chain is built from TRBV9 and TRBJ2-5; 7 nucleotides match TRBD1. Per germline, CDR1 SGDLS and CDR2 YYNGEE. J lost 5 bases, V lost 0 bases, and 4 bases had no gene match. The CDR3 runs to 14 residues. The CDR3 bases are TGTGCCAGCAGCGTAGGAGTACAGGGGGAGACCCAGTACTTC. Protein product: CASSVGVQGETQYF.

This chain connects TRBV6-1 to TRBJ1-1; D remains ambiguous. Germline V gene sequence: CDR1 MNHNS, CDR2 SASEGT. This CDR3 contains 14 residues. The V end was cut by 9 bases, the J end by 9 bases, with 23 bases between. DNA of the CDR3: TGTGCCAGTAAAGAGGATCCTGCCAAGTTACAAGCTTTCTTT. Amino acids: CASKEDPAKLQAFF.

This sequence joins TRBV9 and TRBJ2-2; D remains unclear. V dropped 4 bases and J dropped 4 bases, with 5 bases sitting between them. In germline, CDR1 is SGDLS, CDR2 YYNGEE. The CDR3 consists of 12 residues. CDR3 nucleotides: TGTGCCAGCAGCCAACTCACCGGGGAGCTGTTTTTT. As protein: CASSQLTGELFF. The full variable domain, in which reference TRBV9 and TRBJ2-2 provide the parts outside the CDR3, is DSGVTQTPKHLITATGQRVTLRCSPRSGDLSVYWYQQSLDQGLQFLIQYYNGEERAKGNILERFSAQQFPDLHSELNLSSLELGDSALYFCASSQLTGELFFGEGSRLTVL.

The count of this clone is one. This rearrangement joins TRBV6-6 to TRBJ1-2; TRBD1 matches at 8 bases. Germline-derived CDR1 and CDR2 are MNHNY and SVGAGI (reference sequence). This CDR3 has 14 residues. With V trimmed by 6 bases and J by 5 bases, 8 bases remained unmatched. CDR3 residues: CASSWTGSGYGYTF. CDR3 nucleotide sequence: TGTGCCAGCAGCTGGACAGGGTCTGGGTATGGCTACACCTTC.

This chain connects TRBV19 to TRBJ1-1; 7 bases match TRBD1. V trimming: 8 bases; J trimming: 3 bases; junction bases outside the gene matches: 6. The CDR3 sequence is 13 residues long. Germline-derived CDR1 and CDR2 are LNHDA and SQIVND (reference sequence). DNA of the CDR3: TGTGCCAGTCACAGGGGCGAGGACACTGAAGCTTTCTTT. Translated, it gives CASHRGEDTEAFF. The full variable domain, with the rest looked up from reference TRBV19 and TRBJ1-1, is DGGITQSPKYLFRKEGQNVTLSCEQNLNHDAMYWYRQDPGQGLRLIYYSQIVNDFQKGDIAEGYSVSREKKESFPLTVTSAQKNPTAFYLCASHRGEDTEAFFGQGTRLTVV.

V gene TRBV7-2 combines with J gene TRBJ2-3; 7 bases align to TRBD2. J lost 4 bases, V lost 5 bases, and 6 bases had no gene match. The CDR3 spans 14 residues. Per germline, CDR1 SGHTA and CDR2 FQGNSA. CDR3 in amino acids: CASSVGGSADTQYF. The CDR3 region has the DNA TGTGCCAGCAGCGTCGGGGGGAGTGCAGATACGCAGTATTTT. The full variable domain, rest sourced from reference TRBV7-2 and TRBJ2-3, is GAGVSQSPSNKVTEKGKDVELRCDPISGHTALYWYRQSLGQGLEFLIYFQGNSAPDKSGLPSDRFSAERTGGSVSTLTIQRTQQEDSAVYLCASSVGGSADTQYFGPGTRLTVL.

The chain is built from TRBV11-3 and TRBJ2-2; TRBD2 matches at 12 bases. The CDR3 is 16 amino acids. Germline trimming cut 5 bases from V and 4 bases from J; bases unmatched to any gene: 5. In germline, CDR1 is SGHNT, CDR2 YENEEA. The CDR3 is CASSPKTSGSTGELFF. The CDR3 region has the DNA TGTGCCAGCAGCCCAAAGACTAGCGGGAGCACCGGGGAGCTGTTTTTT.

The genes are TRBV5-5 and TRBJ2-3; 7 positions agree with TRBD1. CDR1 and CDR2 from the germline V gene are SGHKS and YYEKEE (reference sequence). The junction had 14 bases not matched to a gene; V was cut back by 4 bases and J by 3 bases. There are 17 residues in the CDR3. The CDR3 DNA sequence: TGTGCCAGCAGCCCTAGCATCGACAGGGTCGTTACAGATACGCAGTATTTT. Protein: CASSPSIDRVVTDTQYF.

Only one count was recorded for this clone. Sequence at one end of the junction differs from germline and may be a read error. This sequence joins TRBV5-8 and TRBJ2-1; D gene ambiguous. Per germline, CDR1 SGHTS and CDR2 YDEGEE. The CDR3 contains 9 residues. The CDR3 coding sequence is TGTGCCAGCAGCTTGATAGCCCTCTTC. Translated, it gives CASSLIALF. Complete variable domain (other parts from reference TRBV5-8 and TRBJ2-1): EAGVTQSPTHLIKTRGQQATLRCSPISGHTSVYWYQQALGLGLQFLLWYDEGEERNRGNFPPRFSGRQFPNYSSELNVNALELEDSALYLCASSLIALFGPGTRLTVL.

This chain links TRBV28 with TRBJ2-3, with TRBD1 identical over 9 bases. Losses at the gene ends were 6 bases for V and 1 base for J; bases not matched to a gene: 5. The CDR3 has 15 residues. CDR1 and CDR2 (germline): MDHEN, SYDVKM. The CDR3 sequence: CASRGQGEGTDTQYF. Written as DNA, the CDR3 is TGTGCCAGCAGGGGACAGGGAGAGGGCACAGATACGCAGTATTTT.

This chain joins TRBV4-1 and TRBJ2-1, with a weak D call TRBD2 (6 bases). The CDR3 covers 16 residues. Trimming left V 0 bases short and J 8 bases short, with 17 bases between. CDR1 is MGHRA, CDR2 YSYEKL, per germline. The CDR3 loop reads CASSQDAGLLVYEQFF. In DNA, the CDR3 is TGCGCCAGCAGCCAAGATGCGGGACTCCTGGTCTATGAGCAGTTCTTC.

The rearrangement uses TRBV5-1 and TRBJ2-1, with D perhaps TRBD1 (5 bases). Trimming stripped 4 bases from V and 3 bases from J, with 20 bases between. The CDR3 consists of 17 residues. Germline V gene sequence: CDR1 SGHRS, CDR2 YFSETQ. The CDR3 sequence: CASSTPRQGRNYNEQFF. The DNA of the CDR3 is TGCGCCAGCAGCACCCCCCGGCAGGGTAGAAACTACAATGAGCAGTTCTTC.